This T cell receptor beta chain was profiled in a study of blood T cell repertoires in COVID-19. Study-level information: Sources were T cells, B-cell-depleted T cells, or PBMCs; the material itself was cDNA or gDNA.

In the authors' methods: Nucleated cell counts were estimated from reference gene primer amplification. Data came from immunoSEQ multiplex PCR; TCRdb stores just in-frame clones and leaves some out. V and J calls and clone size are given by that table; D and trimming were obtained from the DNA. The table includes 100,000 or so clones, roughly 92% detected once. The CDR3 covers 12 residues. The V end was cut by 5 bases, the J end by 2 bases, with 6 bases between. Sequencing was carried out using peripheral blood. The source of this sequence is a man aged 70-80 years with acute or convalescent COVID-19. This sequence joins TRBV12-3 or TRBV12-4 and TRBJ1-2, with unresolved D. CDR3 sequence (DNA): TGTGCCAGCAGTATCCGGAACTATGGCTACACCTTC. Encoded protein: CASSIRNYGYTF.